A single sample is the source of the 30 T cell receptor beta chains below, sequenced in a study of blood T cells in healthy people across ages. Primers used in a second PCR of about 6 to 11 cycles were a sample-barcoded 5' primer and a J-beta primer mix. TCRdb itself ran the 5' RACE reads through MiXCR, one entry per CDR3 protein. The table lists more than 800,000 distinct CDR3 sequences, more than 35% of them singletons. The material sequenced was blood. The receptors derive from a woman aged 60 to 75 in good health.

Of note for this clonotype: Being one base from a much bigger clone, this may be a read error. The chain uses TRBV29-1 and TRBJ2-5; TRBD2 matches at 8 bases. The CDR3 is 12 amino acids. The germline V gene has CDR1 SQVTM and CDR2 ANQGSEA. The V and J ends lost 6 bases and 4 bases, in that order; junction bases with no gene match: 4. In nucleotides, the CDR3 is TGCAGCGTGCCCCTAGCGGGAGAGACCCAGTACTTC. Its protein product is CSVPLAGETQYF.

The V gene is TRBV5-1, the J gene TRBJ2-5; tentatively, D is TRBD2 (6 bases). The DNA matches TRBJ2-7 better at its end, which makes the J call doubtful. This CDR3 contains 15 residues. Germline assignment: CDR1 SGHRS and CDR2 YFSETQ. In nucleotides, the CDR3 is TGCGCCAGCAGCTTCCGAGTAACGGGAGTTCACGAGCAGTACTTC. Its translation: CASSFRVTGVHEQYF.

The V and J genes are TRBV28 and TRBJ2-5; D might be TRBD1 or TRBD2, each matching 5 bases. Trimming took 5 bases from V and 2 from J, leaving 12 bases between them. From germline, CDR1 is MDHEN and CDR2 SYDVKM. This CDR3 region has 14 residues. CDR3: CASSGGGRQETQYF. The CDR3 bases are TGTGCCAGCAGTGGGGGTGGGAGACAAGAGACCCAGTACTTC.

This clonotype was seen once. V usage is TRBV5-1 and J usage is TRBJ2-1, with D perhaps TRBD2 (6 bases). V was cut by 4 bases and J by 8 bases, with 16 bases left in between. The CDR3 extends over 14 amino acids. CDR1 is SGHRS, CDR2 YFSETQ, per germline. CDR3 sequence (DNA): TGCGCCAGCAGCCCAACGGGACTCATCGATGAGCAGTTCTTC. It translates to CASSPTGLIDEQFF.

This clonotype was picked up a small number of times. V and J are TRBV5-1 and TRBJ2-1; 8 nucleotides align to TRBD2. Losses at the gene ends were 0 bases for V and 6 bases for J; bases not matched to a gene: 5. The CDR3 totals 15 residues. Germline V lookup: CDR1 SGHRS, CDR2 YFSETQ. The CDR3 nucleotides are TGCGCCAGCAGCTTGGTGAGCGGGAGCTTCAATGAGCAGTTCTTC. Residues: CASSLVSGSFNEQFF.

This clonotype was detected only once. J is TRBJ2-7 and V is TRBV29-1, with D perhaps being TRBD1 or TRBD2 (5 bases each). The J call may be in error: the DNA end matches TRBJ2-5 better. The CDR3 loop spans 12 amino acids. In germline, CDR1 is SQVTM, CDR2 ANQGSEA. CDR3: CSVGGDQETQYF. CDR3 coding DNA: TGCAGCGTTGGAGGGGACCAAGAGACCCAGTACTTC.

V usage is TRBV2 and J usage is TRBJ2-5; 9 nucleotides match TRBD1. The CDR3 contains 13 residues. Trimming took 6 bases from V and 5 from J; bases not matched to a gene: 4. Germline V gene data show CDR1 as SNHLY and CDR2 as FYNNEI. The chain's CDR3 is CASRPGQGETQYF. CDR3 in DNA: TGTGCCAGCAGGCCCGGACAGGGGGAGACCCAGTACTTC.

The V gene is TRBV2, the J gene TRBJ2-5; tentative D call: TRBD2 (5 bases). V was cut by 7 bases and J by 11 bases, with 20 bases left in between. This CDR3 is built from 13 residues. CDR1 and CDR2 (germline): SNHLY, FYNNEI. CDR3 region: CASKAPGSNEQYF. The CDR3 coding sequence is TGTGCCAGCAAGGCCCCGGGAAGCAATGAGCAGTACTTC.

This clonotype was found a few times. The chain couples TRBV9 to TRBJ2-1; TRBD2 matches at 8 bases. The CDR3 covers 14 residues. Unmatched junction bases numbered 3, after V lost 3 bases and J lost 4 bases. Germline lookup yields CDR1 SGDLS and CDR2 YYNGEE. CDR3 in amino acids: CASSATSEYNEQFF. The CDR3 nucleotides are TGTGCCAGCAGCGCGACTAGCGAGTACAATGAGCAGTTCTTC.

This chain uses TRBV10-3 with TRBJ2-5; 8 nucleotides match TRBD1. Germline-derived CDR1 and CDR2 are ENHRY and SYGVKD. This CDR3 is built from 13 residues. V trimming: 8 bases; J trimming: 13 bases; junction bases outside the gene matches: 15. The CDR3 region has the DNA TGTGCCATCTCGGACGGGGACAGGCTTGTGGCGTACTTC. Encoded protein: CAISDGDRLVAYF.

The CDR3 here is CASSFPGGGSKNIQYF. The CDR3 nucleotides are TGTGCCAGCAGCTTCCCTGGCGGGGGGTCCAAAAACATTCAGTACTTC. The chain joins TRBV7-2 to TRBJ2-4; 8 bases align to TRBD2. Trimming took 3 bases from V and 2 from J; bases not matched to a gene: 6. The CDR3 consists of 16 residues. The germline V gene has CDR1 SGHTA and CDR2 FQGNSA.

This clonotype was observed a handful of times. V and J are TRBV5-1 and TRBJ2-3; TRBD2 is a possible D gene (6 bases). The germline CDR1 and CDR2 sequences are SGHRS and YFSETQ. CDR3 length: 16 amino acids. V was cut by 0 bases and J by 6 bases, with 17 bases left in between. CDR3 residues: CASSLALGGISDTQYF. The CDR3 nucleotides are TGCGCCAGCAGCTTGGCCCTCGGGGGTATCTCGGATACGCAGTATTTT.

This chain links TRBV12-3 or TRBV12-4 with TRBJ2-7; D is perhaps TRBD1 (5 bases). CDR3 length: 13 amino acids. V lost 0 bases to trimming and J lost 6 bases, with 9 bases between them. CDR3 sequence reads: CASSLAGQFEQYF. CDR3 nucleotides: TGTGCCAGCAGTTTAGCGGGGCAATTCGAGCAGTACTTC.

The V call is TRBV20-1, the J call TRBJ2-1, with D possibly being TRBD2 (5 bases). V gave up 4 bases and J gave up 13 bases, with 14 bases separating them. The CDR3 has 11 amino acids. Germline V gene data show CDR1 as DFQATT and CDR2 as SNEGSKA (reference sequence). CDR3: CSATTEETQFF. Written as DNA, the CDR3 is TGCAGTGCTACCACGGAGGAGACCCAGTTCTTC.

CDR3 DNA: TGTGCCAGCAGCGAGGGGACAGTGAGGACTGAAGCTTTCTTT. This sequence encodes CASSEGTVRTEAFF. V and J are TRBV9 and TRBJ1-1, with TRBD1 identical over 7 bases. This CDR3 has 14 residues. V trimming: 3 bases; J trimming: 5 bases; junction bases outside the gene matches: 7. Germline V gene sequence: CDR1 SGDLS, CDR2 YYNGEE.

This rearrangement joins TRBV12-3 or TRBV12-4 to TRBJ1-1, with TRBD1 identical over 7 bases. The length of the CDR3 is 13 residues. The V and J ends lost 6 bases and 0 bases, in that order; junction bases with no gene match: 1. CDR3 sequence (DNA): TGTGCCAGCAGGACAGGGCTGAACACTGAAGCTTTCTTT. Its translation: CASRTGLNTEAFF.

The chain combines TRBV6-2 or TRBV6-3 with TRBJ2-3; 10 bases line up with TRBD2. CDR1 and CDR2 from the germline V gene are MNHEY and SVGEGT. The CDR3 sequence is 20 residues long. The V gene end was trimmed by 6 bases and the J gene end by 1 base; junction bases not matched to a gene: 19. CDR3 protein: CASSYPSASGRARRTDTQYF. In DNA, the CDR3 is TGTGCCAGCAGCTACCCGTCGGCGAGCGGGAGGGCCAGGCGCACAGATACGCAGTATTTT.

This clonotype has just a few counts. The chain uses TRBV10-3 and TRBJ2-7, with D hard to call. The J call may be faulty, since TRBJ2-5 better matches the DNA end. The CDR3 runs to 13 residues. CDR1 and CDR2 from the germline V gene are ENHRY and SYGVKD. CDR3 DNA: TGTGCCATCAGTGATGGGCGGTCCGGGACCCAGTACTTC. It is translated as CAISDGRSGTQYF.

This chain uses TRBV12-3 or TRBV12-4 with TRBJ2-1; 11 bases match TRBD2. Germline trimming cut 6 bases from V and 2 bases from J; bases unmatched to any gene: 9. The CDR3 spans 17 residues. CDR3 sequence: CASSPSGRLFTYNEQFF. The CDR3 nucleotides read TGTGCCAGCAGCCCTAGCGGGAGGTTGTTCACCTACAATGAGCAGTTCTTC.

Worth noting for this clonotype: A read error may account for a junction end that differs from germline. The V and J genes are TRBV29-1 and TRBJ2-1; a possible D gene is TRBD2 (5 bases). From germline, CDR1 is SQVTM and CDR2 ANQGSEA. The CDR3 length is 14 residues. CDR3 protein: CSVEPGNPYNERFF. The CDR3 bases are TGCAGCGTTGAGCCCGGGAACCCCTACAATGAGCGGTTCTTC.

This chain uses TRBV5-1 with TRBJ2-7, with 7 positions matching TRBD1. The V segment lost 0 bases and the J segment 5 bases; nucleotides outside the gene matches: 5. The CDR3 consists of 14 residues. The germline CDR1 and CDR2 sequences are SGHRS and YFSETQ. Written as DNA, the CDR3 is TGCGCCAGCAGCTTGGGACAGGGTCTGGACGAGCAGTACTTC. This gives the protein CASSLGQGLDEQYF.

The V and J genes are TRBV27 and TRBJ2-4; TRBD2 matches at 10 bases. The DNA end favors TRBJ2-7, so the J call may be wrong. The CDR3 contains 14 residues. Germline CDR1 reads MNHEY; CDR2 reads SMNVEV (reference sequence). The CDR3 region is CASRARLAGCEQYF. The CDR3 nucleotides read TGTGCCAGCAGGGCCCGACTAGCGGGTTGCGAGCAGTACTTC.

This clonotype showed up just once. The rearrangement uses TRBV7-3 and TRBJ2-1, with D tentatively TRBD1 or TRBD2 (7 bases each). Germline loops: CDR1 SGHTA, CDR2 FQGTGA. Trimming took 0 bases from V and 9 from J, leaving 15 bases between them. The CDR3 has 15 amino acids. The CDR3: CASSLTSPGGGEQFF. The CDR3 nucleotides are TGTGCCAGCAGCTTAACGAGCCCAGGGGGGGGTGAGCAGTTCTTC.

The genes are TRBV10-3 and TRBJ2-1; 16 nucleotides line up with TRBD2. Germline V gene lookup returns CDR1 ENHRY and CDR2 SYGVKD. The CDR3 runs 18 residues. The ends lost 5 bases at V and 0 bases at J; junction bases unmatched: 4. CDR3 in amino acids: CAISPGLAGGNSYNEQFF. The CDR3 DNA reads TGTGCCATCAGTCCGGGACTAGCGGGAGGGAACTCCTACAATGAGCAGTTCTTC.

The genes are TRBV12-3 or TRBV12-4 and TRBJ2-7; 10 nucleotides line up with TRBD2. The CDR3 is 15 residues long. V dropped 1 base and J dropped 7; count of bases not matched to a gene: 7. The CDR3 is CASSLGASGSNEQYF. The CDR3 nucleotides are TGTGCCAGCAGTTTAGGAGCTAGCGGGAGTAATGAGCAGTACTTC.

The chain combines TRBV20-1 with TRBJ2-2, with TRBD2 matching 11 bases. The CDR3 is 16 residues long. CDR1 DFQATT and CDR2 SNEGSKA come from the germline V gene (reference sequence). V shed 0 bases, J shed 4 bases, and the junction held 4 bases outside the gene matches. The DNA of the CDR3 is TGCAGTGCTAGAGATTATCTAGCGGGAGGCACCGGGGAGCTGTTTTTT. It specifies CSARDYLAGGTGELFF.

The rearrangement uses TRBV14 and TRBJ2-1; 10 bases are a match to TRBD2. The V gene end was trimmed by 1 base and the J gene end by 12 bases; junction bases not matched to a gene: 3. This CDR3 spans 13 amino acids. Germline loops: CDR1 SGHDN, CDR2 FVKESK. CDR3 loop: CASSQGTSGGQFF. CDR3 bases: TGTGCCAGCAGCCAAGGGACTAGCGGAGGGCAGTTCTTC.

The chain recombines TRBV27 with TRBJ2-1, with D perhaps matching TRBD2 (5 bases). CDR1 is MNHEY and CDR2 is SMNVEV in the germline V gene (reference sequence). There are 12 residues in the CDR3. The ends were cut back, 7 bases at V and 6 bases at J, with 10 bases in the middle. The CDR3 reads CASIEGFNEQFF. CDR3 sequence (DNA): TGTGCCAGCATTGAGGGTTTCAATGAGCAGTTCTTC.

The chain couples TRBV7-7 to TRBJ2-5, with D possibly matching TRBD2 (6 bases). Germline V gene data show CDR1 as SSHAT and CDR2 as FNYEAQ (reference sequence). The CDR3 loop spans 15 amino acids. Trimming took off 1 base at V and 6 bases at J, with 15 bases between the two ends. The CDR3 reads CASSLDRLVSKTQYF. The CDR3 DNA follows: TGTGCCAGCAGCTTAGACCGACTAGTCAGCAAGACCCAGTACTTC. Variable domain in full (rest from reference TRBV7-7 and TRBJ2-5): GAGVSQSPRYKVTKRGQDVTLRCDPISSHATLYWYQQALGQGPEFLTYFNYEAQPDKSGLPSDRFSAERPEGSISTLTIQRTEQRDSAMYRCASSLDRLVSKTQYFGPGTRLLVL.

The table lists this clonotype with a few counts. The rearrangement links TRBV6-2 or TRBV6-3 to TRBJ2-7; a weak D match, TRBD1 (5 bases). The DNA end is more similar to TRBJ2-5, so the J call may be wrong. There are 18 residues in the CDR3. CDR1 is MNHEY, CDR2 SVGEGT, per germline. The CDR3 DNA sequence: TGTGCCAGCAGTTACTCTGGGATCAGGGCCGCTGGTAAAGAGACCCAGTACTTC. Protein: CASSYSGIRAAGKETQYF.